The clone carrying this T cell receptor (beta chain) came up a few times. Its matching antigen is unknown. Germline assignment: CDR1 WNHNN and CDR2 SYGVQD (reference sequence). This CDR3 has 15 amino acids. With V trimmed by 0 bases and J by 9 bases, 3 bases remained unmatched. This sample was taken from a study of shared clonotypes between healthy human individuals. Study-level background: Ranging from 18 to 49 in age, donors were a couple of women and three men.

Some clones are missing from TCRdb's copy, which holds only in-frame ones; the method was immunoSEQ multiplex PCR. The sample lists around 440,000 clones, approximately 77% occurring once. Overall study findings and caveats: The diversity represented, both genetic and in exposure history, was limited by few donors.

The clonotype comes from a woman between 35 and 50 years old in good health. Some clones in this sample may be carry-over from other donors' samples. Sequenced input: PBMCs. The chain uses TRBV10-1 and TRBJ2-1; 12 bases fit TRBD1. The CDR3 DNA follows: TGCGCCAGCAGTGAGTCTGGGACAGGGGGCGCTGAGCAGTTCTTC. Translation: CASSESGTGGAEQFF.